Sequencing of this T cell receptor (beta chain) was carried out in a study of OX40 agonist ivuxolimab in advanced cancers. Notes on the research overall: Ivuxolimab, which targeted the costimulatory receptor OX40 (CD134), was an agonistic, fully human IgG2 monoclonal antibody. Intravenous ivuxolimab was administered to patients every 2 weeks at six dose levels: 0.01, 0.1, 0.3, 1.5, 3 and 10 mg/kg. Of the 50 to 55 patients in dose escalation, about 20 had hepatocellular carcinoma, some 15 had melanoma, 9 had renal cell carcinoma and 9 had head and neck cancer. The dose-escalation cohort was about 86% male with a mean age of around 62 years, ranging from roughly 20 to 80. Prior anti-PD-1, anti-PD-L1 or anti-CTLA-4 therapy was permitted, and checkpoint inhibitors had been received by approximately 39% of dose-escalation patients. Three dose-escalation patients achieved partial responses, one with hepatocellular carcinoma and two with cutaneous melanoma. Peripheral TCRbeta sequencing aimed to test whether ivuxolimab altered TCR sequence diversity and caused clonal T-cell expansion. The paper reports the monotherapy dose-escalation portion (N of about 50 patients) of the phase I ivuxolimab trial.

For sequencing of the TCRbeta CDR3 region, genomic DNA was extracted from the sorted cells. The immunoSEQ Assay was used for sequencing of TCRbeta CDR3 regions. TCRdb obtained this table from immuneACCESS and retained in-frame rearrangements with V and J assigned. These tables miss some clones; where compared with another copy, unresolved V genes account for less than half of the shortfall, and the remainder is unexplained. Present in this sample are about 70,000 clones, about 88% of which were seen just once. The top ten clonotypes cover roughly 11% of the sample. There are 12 amino acids in the CDR3, from cysteine to phenylalanine inclusive. CDR3 DNA is the only sequence kept; it has 36 bases, read in frame from the first base. The CDR1 and CDR2 encoded by the germline V gene are SNHLY and FYNNEI. V drops 7 bases and J drops 0 bases, leaving 6 bases in between. Patients with autoimmune disease history or receiving systemic immunosuppression were excluded from the trial. Peripheral blood for TCR sequencing was collected from all dose cohorts at baseline, on cycle 4 day 1, and on cycle 7 day 1. The samples were drawn from a first-in-human, open-label, multicenter phase I dose-escalation trial of ivuxolimab. The trial enrolled adults with locally advanced or metastatic head and neck squamous cell, hepatocellular, melanoma or renal cell carcinoma. Before TCR sequencing, CD4+ and CD8+ T cells were separately sorted from peripheral blood.

What the authors observed across the whole study: Low levels of normalized T-cell clonal expansion were also seen in some nonresponding patients. In partial responders in the 0.1-3.0 mg/kg groups, normalized peripheral clonal expansion was found to be among the lowest, especially among CD8+ T cells. The antigen specificity of the clonally expanded peripheral T cells was not determined. On average, CD8+ T cells showed more expanded clones than CD4+ T cells after ivuxolimab. At doses from 0.1 to 3.0 mg/kg, clonal expansion was seen in both CD4+ and CD8+ blood T cells between baseline and week 6.

This clone has a handful of counts. No cognate antigen has been identified for it. No base qualities exist here, and no much larger clone lies one base off it. The sequenced sample was CD4+ or CD8+ T cells sorted from blood, obtained in a trial of the OX40 agonist ivuxolimab. The TCR was taken from an adult with an advanced solid tumor such as melanoma, head and neck, liver or kidney cancer. The chain is made from TRBV2 and TRBJ2-5, with the D gene too uncertain to name. The nucleotide sequence reads as follows: TGTGCCAGCAAAACGGACCAAGAGACCCAGTACTTC. Translated, it reads CASKTDQETQYF.